The 10 T cell receptor beta chains below all came from one sample that was sequenced in a study of Ad26.COV2.S vaccination and SARS-CoV-2 variants. This table comes from immunoSEQ multiplex PCR, and its TCRdb copy is limited to in-frame clones, with some not included. The sample consists of roughly 390,000 clones, 88% of them appearing once. Treatment of the sample: some 19 received Ad26.COV2.S at low or high dose, single or two shots; roughly 5 received placebo; per-sample allocation not given. Each sample was drawn 63 days after the first injection (of vaccine or placebo). Here the sequenced sample was peripheral blood, taken in a trial of Ad26.COV2.S vaccine versus placebo. The origin of the receptors is a person between 18 and 65 years old who received the Ad26.COV2.S COVID-19 vaccine or a placebo.

This chain connects TRBV12-3 or TRBV12-4 to TRBJ1-1; D is unclear. The CDR3 totals 12 residues. With 2 bases removed from V and 0 bases from J, the gap between germline ends came to 1 base. CDR3 amino acids: CASSLLNTEAFF. The CDR3 region has the DNA TGTGCCAGCAGTTTACTGAACACTGAAGCTTTCTTT.

This chain connects TRBV11-3 to TRBJ2-1; 8 bases match TRBD2. Germline V gene sequence: CDR1 SGHNT, CDR2 YENEEA. The CDR3 loop spans 14 amino acids. Unmatched junction bases numbered 6, after V lost 5 bases and J lost 6 bases. The CDR3 nucleotides read TGTGCCAGCAGCGTTAGCGGGAATGGCAATGAGCAGTTCTTC. Translation gives CASSVSGNGNEQFF.

This chain links TRBV6-6 with TRBJ1-1; 11 bases agree with TRBD1. After removal of 5 bases from V and 1 base from J, the junction contained 9 bases not matched to a gene. Germline assignment: CDR1 MNHNY and CDR2 SVGAGI (reference sequence). The CDR3 is 17 residues long. In nucleotides, the CDR3 is TGTGCCAGCAGTCGCCCGGGACAGGGGGTCGGGAACACTGAAGCTTTCTTT. It is translated as CASSRPGQGVGNTEAFF.

The rearrangement uses TRBV4-1 and TRBJ2-2; D is ambiguous. The CDR3 spans 16 residues. Trimming pared 1 base from V and 2 bases from J, leaving 11 bases between. The germline V gene encodes CDR1 MGHRA and CDR2 YSYEKL. CDR3 coding DNA: TGCGCCAGCAGCCAAGCGTCAGACCCAAACACCGGGGAGCTGTTTTTT. This codes for CASSQASDPNTGELFF.

The J gene is TRBJ2-7, the V gene TRBV5-8; D uncertain. Germline V gene data show CDR1 as SGHTS and CDR2 as YDEGEE. V lost 3 bases, J lost 7 bases, and 11 bases lay in between. The CDR3 is 12 residues long. CDR3 DNA: TGTGCCAGCAGCTCGATATACGAGGAGCAGTACTTC. Its protein is CASSSIYEEQYF.

The rearrangement joins TRBV6-6 to TRBJ1-6; TRBD1 matches at 7 bases. This CDR3 comprises 18 residues. J lost 5 bases, V lost 7 bases, and 17 bases had no gene match. Per the germline V gene, CDR1 is MNHNY and CDR2 is SVGAGI (reference sequence). The CDR3 here is CASIRTNPGTADNSPLHF. The CDR3, as DNA: TGTGCCAGCATTCGTACTAATCCCGGGACAGCAGATAATTCACCCCTCCACTTT.

The rearrangement links TRBV7-9 to TRBJ2-1; TRBD2 matches 9 bases. The germline V gene has CDR1 SEHNR and CDR2 FQNEAQ (reference sequence). The ends lost 1 base at V and 13 bases at J; junction bases unmatched: 5. The CDR3 spans 13 residues. CDR3 in DNA: TGTGCCAGCAGCTTAGGGCTAGCGGGGTATCAGTTCTTC. It translates to CASSLGLAGYQFF.

The rearrangement uses TRBV5-4 and TRBJ2-5, with 7 positions matching TRBD1. CDR1 is SGHNT and CDR2 is YYREEE in the germline V gene (reference sequence). Trimming at V came to 4 bases and at J to 3 bases, leaving 6 bases not matched to a gene. The CDR3 covers 14 residues. The CDR3 loop is CASSQGQREETQYF. In nucleotides, the CDR3 is TGTGCCAGCAGCCAGGGACAGAGAGAAGAGACCCAGTACTTC.

A single count supports this clone. The chain carries TRBV25-1 and TRBJ1-1; D is perhaps TRBD1 (5 bases). The CDR3 runs to 13 residues. CDR1 is MGHDK and CDR2 is SYGVNS in the germline V gene. V lost 10 bases to trimming and J lost 4 bases, with 16 bases between them. CDR3 in amino acids: CATRPTESTEAFF. CDR3 in DNA: TGTGCCACCCGACCGACAGAAAGCACTGAAGCTTTCTTT.

The chain employs TRBV9 and TRBJ2-2, with no clear D. The ends were cut back, 2 bases at V and 1 base at J, with 6 bases in the middle. This CDR3 region has 14 residues. Germline lookup yields CDR1 SGDLS and CDR2 YYNGEE. The DNA for the CDR3 is TGTGCCAGCAGCGTTTCGTGGAACACCGGGGAGCTGTTTTTT. It specifies CASSVSWNTGELFF.